The clone carrying this T cell receptor (beta chain) appeared many times. The antigen is not known. The sequenced template was RNA, covering the TCR beta CDR3 region. Following a first-round RT-PCR that used HTBI primers, a second-round multiplex PCR was carried out. TCRdb re-derived calls from the multiplex PCR reads in MiXCR, one entry per CDR3 protein. The sample lists around 520,000 distinct CDR3 sequences; about two fifths were seen once. This specimen belongs to a study of Graves' ophthalmopathy and Graves' hyperthyroidism. Overall study context: Stable hyperthyroidism meant no progression to ophthalmopathy within 18 months of follow-up.

Germline-derived CDR1 and CDR2 are MDHEN and SYDVKM. The CDR3 consists of 15 residues. Trimming stripped 3 bases from V and 4 bases from J, with 15 bases between. Exclusion applied to patients with other autoimmune diseases, uncontrolled infections, pregnancy or lactation. Findings of the study overall: The authors also found most expanded thyroid clonotypes above 0.001 frequency in blood. Stable hyperthyroidism and ophthalmopathy were told apart by a 13-signature model, which achieved about 88% sensitivity and over 65% specificity.

This sequence joins TRBV28 and TRBJ1-2; no clear D gene. The origin of this receptor is an adult man with Graves' hyperthyroidism. The sample consisted of peripheral blood or thyroid tissue (not recorded which). The CDR3 protein is CASSFARGAGYGYTF. CDR3 coding DNA: TGTGCCAGCAGTTTTGCCCGGGGTGCCGGCTATGGCTACACCTTC.